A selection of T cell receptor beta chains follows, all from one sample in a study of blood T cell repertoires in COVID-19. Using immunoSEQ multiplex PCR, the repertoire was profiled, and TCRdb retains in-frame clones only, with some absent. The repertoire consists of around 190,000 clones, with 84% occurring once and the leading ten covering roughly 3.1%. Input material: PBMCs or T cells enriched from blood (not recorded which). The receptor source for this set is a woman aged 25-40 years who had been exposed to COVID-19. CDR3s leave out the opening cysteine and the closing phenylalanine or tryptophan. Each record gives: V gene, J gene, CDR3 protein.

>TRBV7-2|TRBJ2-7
ASSLGQGITYEQY
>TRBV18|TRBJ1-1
ASSPQENTEAF
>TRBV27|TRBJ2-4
ASPSPPGEVGKNIQY
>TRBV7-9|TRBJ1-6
ASSLYKIGGSYNSPLH
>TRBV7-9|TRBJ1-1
ASSLVDRVNTEAF
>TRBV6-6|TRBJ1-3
ASTISGNTIY
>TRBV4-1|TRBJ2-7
ASSLRTPSYEQY
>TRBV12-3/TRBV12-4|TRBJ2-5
ASSLALQETQY
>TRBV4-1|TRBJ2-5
ASSQRTGEETQY
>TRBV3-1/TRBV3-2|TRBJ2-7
ASSQDWSGYYYEQY
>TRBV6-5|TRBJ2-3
ASSYFQTDTQY
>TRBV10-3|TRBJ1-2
AISESPRDYGYT
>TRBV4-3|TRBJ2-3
ASSRSAQGTTDTQY
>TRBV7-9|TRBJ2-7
ASRSDRAYEQY
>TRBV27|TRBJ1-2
ASRAGWRGYGYT
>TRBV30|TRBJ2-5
AWSSHRGAKETQY
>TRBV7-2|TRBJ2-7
ASSPPGDFYEQY
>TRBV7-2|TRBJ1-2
ASSLGPQGSNTDYGYT
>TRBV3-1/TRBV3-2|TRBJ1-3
ASSQKGARSGNTIY
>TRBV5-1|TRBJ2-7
ASSFLIPYWTGKNSYEQY
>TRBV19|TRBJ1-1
ASTTLAENTEAF
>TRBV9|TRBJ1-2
ASSVRDRGSYGYT
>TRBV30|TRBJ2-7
ASHIRGNEQY
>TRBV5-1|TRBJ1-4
ASSLRGSEVEKLF
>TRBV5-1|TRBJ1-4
ASCRTGSREATNEKLF
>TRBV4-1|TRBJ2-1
ASSQAHRGGSYNEQF
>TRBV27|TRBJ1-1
ASSSRRGAGNTEAF
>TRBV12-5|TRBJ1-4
ASGRGAGTGTEKLF
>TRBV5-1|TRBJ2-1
ASSLGTGVYNEQF
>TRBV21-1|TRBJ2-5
ASSKRVRGGQETQY
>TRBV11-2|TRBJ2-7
ASSSGTGSYEQY